The clone carrying this T cell receptor (beta chain) was counted between two and nine times. Its antigen is undetermined. CDR3 length: 14 amino acids. V gave up 7 bases and J gave up 10 bases; unmatched junction bases: 13. The germline CDR1 and CDR2 sequences are MNHEY and SVGAGI. Using immunoSEQ multiplex PCR, the repertoire was profiled, and TCRdb retains in-frame clones only, with some absent. The sample has almost 65,000 clones, roughly 84% seen once. This sample is part of a study of T cell responses to AZD1222 COVID-19 vaccine. Study-wide context: Pooling was applied to second doses at about 4 or about 12 weeks.

General study results and limits: Two doses of AZD1222 preceded a rise in Spike-specific TCR breadth and depth. The study found vaccine-associated CD4 TCRs spanning spike, dominant at 160-218 and 743-854. Seropositive AZD1222 recipients at baseline numbered only 5 to 7.

The input for sequencing was peripheral blood, taken on day 0 of AZD1222 vaccination. This clonotype was sampled from an adult in good health. J is TRBJ1-1 and V is TRBV6-5, with TRBD1 identical over 9 bases. DNA of the CDR3: TGTGCCAGCACCGTAACCTGGCAGGGACAGGGAGCTTTCTTT. Translation gives CASTVTWQGQGAFF.